Listed below are T cell receptor beta chains from one sample, sequenced in a study of human thymus T cells. Assay: immunoSEQ multiplex PCR; the TCRdb copy retains only in-frame clones and omits some. Of approximately 46,000 clones listed, 95% are singletons. Sequencing was performed on blood. The receptors here all came from a girl less than two years old with a congenital heart defect but otherwise immunologically healthy. The CDR3 runs from the conserved cysteine through the conserved F or W. D genes are given only for firm matches. Rows may omit the clone size; those that give it use once, few, many or a size class.

>TRBJ2-7|TRBD1|once|TRBV5-4
CASSPPTGENEQYF
TGTGCCAGCAGCCCACCTACAGGGGAAAACGAGCAGTACTTC
>TRBJ2-3|NA|NA|TRBV9
CASSVDGGSSDTQYF
TGTGCCAGCAGCGTAGACGGGGGAAGTTCAGATACGCAGTATTTT
>TRBJ1-4|TRBD1|NA|TRBV28
CASSPGGLGQGIQTNEKLFF
TGTGCCAGCAGTCCCGGGGGTCTGGGACAGGGGATTCAAACTAATGAAAAACTGTTTTTT
>TRBJ2-1|TRBD2|once|TRBV7-2
CASSQTSGSWDEQFF
TGTGCCAGCAGCCAGACTAGCGGGAGTTGGGATGAGCAGTTCTTC
>TRBJ1-1|TRBD1|NA|TRBV10-1
CASRTGENTEAFF
TGCGCCAGCCGTACAGGGGAAAACACTGAAGCTTTCTTT
>TRBJ2-3|NA|NA|TRBV20-1
CSASFWGTQYF
TGCAGTGCTAGTTTCTGGGGTACGCAGTATTTT
>TRBJ2-1|TRBD1|NA|TRBV6-6
CASSYGTGHYNEQFF
TGTGCCAGCAGTTACGGGACAGGGCACTACAATGAGCAGTTCTTC
>TRBJ2-5|NA|NA|TRBV25-1
CASSETRGGTQYF
TGTGCCAGCAGTGAGACAAGGGGGGGGACCCAGTACTTC
>TRBJ2-1|NA|NA|TRBV6-1
CASSEASSLSYNEQFF
TGTGCCAGCAGTGAAGCATCGTCTCTCTCCTACAATGAGCAGTTCTTC
>TRBJ2-1|NA|NA|TRBV5-1
CASSLERGPINEQFF
TGCGCCAGCAGCTTGGAGAGGGGTCCGATCAATGAGCAGTTCTTC
>TRBJ1-3|NA|NA|TRBV9
CASSEGNSGNTIYF
TGTGCCAGCAGCGAGGGGAACTCTGGAAACACCATATATTTT
>TRBJ2-5|NA|NA|TRBV5-1
CASSFQGPETQYF
TGCGCCAGCAGCTTTCAGGGGCCGGAGACCCAGTACTTC
>TRBJ2-3|NA|NA|TRBV5-1
CASSRSTDTQYF
TGCGCCAGCAGCAGGAGCACAGATACGCAGTATTTT
>TRBJ2-2|NA|NA|TRBV2
CASTGLGLVVATGELFF
TGTGCCAGCACGGGCCTAGGTCTTGTAGTGGCAACCGGGGAGCTGTTTTTT
>TRBJ1-3|NA|NA|TRBV25-1
CASSESGTSGNTIYF
TGTGCCAGCAGTGAATCTGGGACTTCTGGAAACACCATATATTTT
>TRBJ1-2|NA|once|TRBV7-9
CASTYIERRNNYGYTF
TGTGCCAGCACTTACATCGAACGGAGGAACAACTATGGCTACACCTTC
>TRBJ2-7|NA|few|TRBV10-2
CASKTRMGRYEQYF
TGCGCCAGCAAGACTAGGATGGGACGCTACGAGCAGTACTTC
>TRBJ2-7|TRBD2|NA|TRBV10-3
CAISDYTSGSSYEQYF
TGTGCCATCAGTGATTATACTAGCGGAAGCTCCTACGAGCAGTACTTC
>TRBJ1-1|NA|NA|TRBV19
CASSISVDTEAFF
TGTGCCAGTAGTATTAGCGTAGACACTGAAGCTTTCTTT
>TRBJ2-1|TRBD2|NA|TRBV27
CASSRWPAGDWEQFF
TGTGCCAGCAGCCGATGGCCAGCGGGAGATTGGGAGCAGTTCTTC
>TRBJ2-1|NA|NA|TRBV7-2
CASSSGRGSYNEQFF
TGTGCCAGCAGCTCGGGACGGGGATCCTACAATGAGCAGTTCTTC
>TRBJ2-5|TRBD2|NA|TRBV5-1
CASSLASGRAKVGETQYF
TGCGCCAGCAGCTTGGCTAGCGGGAGGGCCAAAGTCGGAGAGACCCAGTACTTC
>TRBJ2-5|NA|NA|TRBV18
CASSPWGRVQETQYF
TGTGCCAGCTCACCATGGGGTCGGGTGCAAGAGACCCAGTACTTC
>TRBJ2-3|TRBD2|NA|TRBV4-3
CASSQLAGDTQYF
TGCGCCAGCAGCCAGCTAGCGGGAGATACGCAGTATTTT
>TRBJ2-5|NA|NA|TRBV6-1
CASSSGLKETQYF
TGTGCCAGCAGTAGCGGACTCAAAGAGACCCAGTACTTC
>TRBJ2-6|NA|NA|TRBV27
CASSLSGRGANVLTF
TGTGCCAGCAGCCTGAGCGGCAGGGGGGCCAACGTCCTGACTTTC
>TRBJ1-2|NA|NA|TRBV4-1
CASSQRESYGYTF
TGCGCCAGCAGCCAAAGGGAGTCCTATGGCTACACCTTC
>TRBJ1-2|NA|NA|TRBV19
CASSPDSPRYGYTF
TGTGCCAGTAGCCCGGACAGCCCCAGGTATGGCTACACCTTC
>TRBJ2-7|TRBD1|NA|TRBV28
CASRTRGLFPYEQYF
TGTGCCAGCAGGACCAGGGGGCTCTTTCCCTACGAGCAGTACTTC
>TRBJ2-2|NA|few|TRBV4-1
CASSAVNTGELFF
TGCGCCAGCAGCGCAGTGAACACCGGGGAGCTGTTTTTT
>TRBJ2-5|TRBD2|NA|TRBV2
CASNLAGGGKGSQYF
TGTGCCAGCAATCTAGCGGGCGGGGGAAAGGGGAGCCAGTACTTC
>TRBJ1-1|TRBD1|few|TRBV6-1
CASSLQGEGTEAFF
TGTGCCAGCAGCCTGCAGGGGGAAGGTACTGAAGCTTTCTTT
>TRBJ2-2|TRBD2|NA|TRBV2
CASAPGRMGAGRGELFF
TGTGCCAGCGCCCCCGGACGGATGGGAGCGGGGAGGGGGGAGCTGTTTTTT
>TRBJ1-4|TRBD1|NA|TRBV6-6
CASSYSGTANEKLFF
TGTGCCAGCAGTTACTCCGGGACAGCAAATGAAAAACTGTTTTTT
>TRBJ1-1|NA|NA|TRBV19
CASSKRTAIEAFF
TGTGCCAGTAGTAAGCGGACAGCGATTGAAGCTTTCTTT
>TRBJ2-5|TRBD1|NA|TRBV18
CASSTSGQLEKTQYF
TGTGCCAGCTCAACCTCGGGACAGCTAGAAAAGACCCAGTACTTC
>TRBJ1-5|TRBD1|NA|TRBV10-1
CASSEVTGGRQPQHF
TGCGCCAGCAGTGAGGTGACAGGGGGTCGGCAGCCCCAGCATTTT
>TRBJ1-1|NA|NA|TRBV2
CASHRDLEPEAFF
TGTGCCAGCCACCGGGACCTAGAACCCGAAGCTTTCTTT
>TRBJ2-1|TRBD1|NA|TRBV28
CASSLAGTGNNEQFF
TGTGCCAGCAGTTTAGCCGGGACAGGGAACAATGAGCAGTTCTTC
>TRBJ1-3|NA|NA|TRBV28
CASSLAPGGNTIYF
TGTGCCAGCAGTCTTGCCCCTGGGGGAAACACCATATATTTT
>TRBJ2-1|NA|NA|TRBV2
CASSDALGSYNEQFF
TGTGCCAGCAGTGATGCACTGGGTTCTTACAATGAGCAGTTCTTC
>TRBJ2-7|TRBD2|NA|TRBV28
CASRIRALQTSGRGEQYF
TGTGCCAGCAGAATAAGAGCCCTACAGACTAGCGGGAGGGGGGAGCAGTACTTC